This entry features one T cell receptor (beta chain) sequence. The target of this receptor is not known. No much larger clone is present one base from it, and per-base qualities are unavailable. From the cysteine through the phenylalanine, the CDR3 covers 14 amino acids. Only the CDR3 region is kept as DNA, spanning 42 bases read in frame from base 1. V is cut by 6 bases and J by 2 bases, and the space between the germline ends is 8 bases. From the germline V gene, CDR1 is MNHEY and CDR2 is SVGAGI. The data belong to a study of blood T cell repertoires in COVID-19 (dated by TCRdb to between 2020 and 2021). At the level of the whole study: Samples covering the acute and convalescent phases of COVID-19 were provided by collaborators in the United States, Italy and Spain. The material from the prospective study consisted of cDNA or gDNA derived from T cells, B-cell-depleted T cells, or PBMCs. Subjects who had been exposed to COVID-19, were actively infected with it, or had recovered from it provided the deeply sampled blood TCRbeta repertoires that made up the dataset. The repertoires were released in a freely available public database meant as a resource for research on the immune response to SARS-CoV-2. The samples were drawn from two sources: the first 160 participants of the ongoing ImmuneRACE study, and fewer than 1,500 subjects contributed by 6 global collaborators. The sample metadata nearly always contained a de-identified subject ID, COVID-19 status, age in years and sex. Where available, HLA class I and class II types were taken from metadata supplied by the sample provider and were not determined by assay-based typing.

Each collaborating institution followed its own protocols to collect whole blood in K2EDTA tubes. Collaborator samples were shipped for TCRbeta analysis as frozen whole blood, isolated PBMCs, or DNA extracted from either sample type. Points the paper makes about the study in general: Clinical and demographic metadata were provided uncurated, with the amount varying by source and participant.

TCRbeta CDR3 regions were amplified from genomic DNA using the immunoSEQ Assay, a bias-controlled multiplex PCR. The original pipeline was this. The number of nucleated cells in each sample was estimated by amplification of reference gene primers within the assay. To quantify the absolute abundance of each unique TCRbeta CDR3 rearrangement, sequence reads were collapsed and filtered. For each sample, productive Simpson clonality was calculated by taking the square root of Simpson's diversity index across productive rearrangements. Sourced from immuneACCESS, this table was stored by TCRdb with only in-frame sequences that have V and J called. A share of the clones is absent; for the studies checked, an unresolved V gene accounts for under half, and the remainder has no known explanation. The V and J calls and clone size come from that table; D and trimming were worked out from the DNA. A total of 200,000 or so clones appear in this sample, 80% to 90% of them only once. Approximately 6.1% of the sample is in the top ten clones.

Recombination connected TRBV6-5 to TRBJ2-6; possibly the D gene is TRBD1, per 6 matching bases. Sequenced: peripheral blood. The receptor comes from a man older than 75 with acute or convalescent COVID-19. The CDR3 sequence is CASRWGPGANVLTF. The DNA is TGTGCCAGCAGGTGGGGGCCTGGGGCCAACGTCCTGACTTTC.